What follows are 10 T cell receptor beta chains derived from one specimen sequenced in a study of cytomegalovirus exposure and HLA in healthy donors. A multiplex PCR was run with 60 Vbeta primers and 13 Jbeta primers. TCRdb's table, derived via immunoSEQ multiplex PCR, lists solely in-frame clones and lacks some. The sample holds tens of thousands of clones, about four fifths seen once. Sequencing used PBMCs. Receptor source: a male donor in good health and CMV-seropositive.

The J gene is TRBJ2-1, the V gene TRBV27; maybe TRBD2 (6 bases). The CDR3 runs 16 residues. The germline V gene encodes CDR1 MNHEY and CDR2 SMNVEV (reference sequence). The V and J ends lost 1 base and 12 bases respectively, with 22 bases between them. The CDR3 is CASSLYASSSGDAQFF. The CDR3 DNA reads TGTGCCAGCAGTTTATACGCGTCTTCGTCGGGAGATGCGCAGTTCTTC.

The chain employs TRBV29-1 and TRBJ1-1, with TRBD1 identical over 7 bases. This CDR3 spans 15 amino acids. V shed 7 bases, J shed 3 bases, and the junction held 14 bases outside the gene matches. Germline CDR1 is SQVTM and CDR2 is ANQGSEA. CDR3 sequence (DNA): TGCAGCGCCAATGGAGGGGGCAGGTGGTACACTGAAGCTTTCTTT. Protein: CSANGGGRWYTEAFF.

This clone came up once. The CDR3 nucleotides are TGTGCCAGCGTAGGGGGGGCAGGGGACACCGGGGAGCTGTTTTTT. It translates to CASVGGAGDTGELFF. The J gene is TRBJ2-2, the V gene TRBV2; D perhaps matches TRBD2 (7 bases). V lost 8 bases, J lost 3 bases, and 16 bases lay in between. The CDR3 is 15 residues long. Germline values: CDR1 SNHLY, CDR2 FYNNEI.

V is TRBV2 and J is TRBJ2-5, with TRBD2 matching 8 bases. The J call may be faulty, since TRBJ2-7 better matches the DNA end. The germline gives CDR1 SNHLY, CDR2 FYNNEI. The CDR3 consists of 15 residues. The DNA for the CDR3 is TGTGCCAGCAGTGAAACCAGCGGGGGCCCCTACGAGCAGTACTTC. Translated, it gives CASSETSGGPYEQYF.

This clone was seen more than once but under ten times. Other nucleotide sequences in the sample specify the same CDR3. The V call is TRBV27, the J call TRBJ2-7; the D is unclear. Germline V gene data show CDR1 as MNHEY and CDR2 as SMNVEV (reference sequence). This CDR3 comprises 12 residues. CDR3 nucleotide sequence: TGTTCCAACCAGAAGGCGGCATACGAGCAGTACTTC. It translates to CSNQKAAYEQYF.

The chain recombines TRBV4-1 with TRBJ2-7, with 8 bases that match TRBD2. Trimming took 3 bases from V and 4 from J; bases not matched to a gene: 8. Germline V gene sequence: CDR1 MGHRA, CDR2 YSYEKL. CDR3 length: 15 residues. The CDR3 sequence is CASSQEGRGGYEQYF. The CDR3 coding sequence is TGCGCCAGCAGCCAGGAGGGACGGGGGGGGTACGAGCAGTACTTC.

The chain uses TRBV11-3 and TRBJ1-2; weak D call: TRBD1 (6 bases). Germline CDR1 is SGHNT and CDR2 is YENEEA. V lost 5 bases to trimming and J lost 6 bases, with 7 bases between them. CDR3 size: 11 residues. In nucleotides, the CDR3 is TGTGCCAGCAGCCACAGGGATGGCTACACCTTC. This codes for CASSHRDGYTF.

This clone has more than one count but fewer than ten. This chain joins TRBV6-6 and TRBJ2-1; D call uncertain. Germline CDR1 reads MNHNY; CDR2 reads SVGAGI (reference sequence). The CDR3 length is 14 residues. V lost 7 bases and J lost 2, with 12 bases in between. CDR3 nucleotides: TGTGCCAGCACCCTCGGAGCTACCTACAATGAGCAGTTCTTC. Translation gives CASTLGATYNEQFF.

This chain links TRBV5-1 with TRBJ2-2; D gene unclear. Germline CDR1 and CDR2: SGHRS and YFSETQ. This CDR3 has 15 amino acids. V was pared by 0 bases and J by 2 bases, with 8 bases between. This CDR3 is CASSLAQVNTGELFF. DNA for the CDR3: TGCGCCAGCAGCTTGGCGCAGGTTAACACCGGGGAGCTGTTTTTT.

This clone was detected a few times. V and J are TRBV5-1 and TRBJ1-4, with D perhaps matching TRBD1 (5 bases). Germline lookup yields CDR1 SGHRS and CDR2 YFSETQ. The V end was cut by 4 bases, the J end by 5 bases, with 12 bases between. This CDR3 is built from 14 residues. CDR3 bases: TGCGCCAGCAGCCTGGGACCGGAGAATGAAAAACTGTTTTTT. Amino acids: CASSLGPENEKLFF. Looking up the rest from reference TRBV5-1 and TRBJ1-4 gives the full variable domain: KAGVTQTPRYLIKTRGQQVTLSCSPISGHRSVSWYQQTPGQGLQFLFEYFSETQRNKGNFPGRFSGRQFSNSRSEMNVSTLELGDSALYLCASSLGPENEKLFFGSGTQLSVL.